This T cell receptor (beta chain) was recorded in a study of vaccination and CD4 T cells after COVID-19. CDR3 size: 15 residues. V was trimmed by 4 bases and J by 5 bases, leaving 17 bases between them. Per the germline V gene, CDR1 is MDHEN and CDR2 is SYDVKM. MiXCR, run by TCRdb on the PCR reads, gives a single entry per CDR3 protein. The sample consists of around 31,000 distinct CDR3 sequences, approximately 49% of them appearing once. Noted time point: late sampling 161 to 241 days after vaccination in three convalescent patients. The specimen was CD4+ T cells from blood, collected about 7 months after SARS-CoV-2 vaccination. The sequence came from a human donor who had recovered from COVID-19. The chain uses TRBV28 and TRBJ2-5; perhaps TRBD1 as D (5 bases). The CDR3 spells CASSSQQVRLETQYF. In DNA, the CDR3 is TGTGCCAGCAGTTCCCAACAGGTTAGGCTGGAGACCCAGTACTTC.